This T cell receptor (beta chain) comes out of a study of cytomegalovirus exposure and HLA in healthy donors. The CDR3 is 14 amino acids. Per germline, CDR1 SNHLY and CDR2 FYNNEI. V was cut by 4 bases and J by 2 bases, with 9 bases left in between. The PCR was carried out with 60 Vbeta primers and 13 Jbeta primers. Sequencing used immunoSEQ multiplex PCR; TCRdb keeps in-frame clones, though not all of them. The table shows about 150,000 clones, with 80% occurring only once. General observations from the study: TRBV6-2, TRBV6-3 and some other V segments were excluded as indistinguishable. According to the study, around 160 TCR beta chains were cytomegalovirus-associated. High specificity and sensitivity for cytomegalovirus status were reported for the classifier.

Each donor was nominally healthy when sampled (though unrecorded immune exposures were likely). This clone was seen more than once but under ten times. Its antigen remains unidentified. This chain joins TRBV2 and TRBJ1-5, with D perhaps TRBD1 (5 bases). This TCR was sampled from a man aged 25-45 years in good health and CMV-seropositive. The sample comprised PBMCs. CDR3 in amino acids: CASSAMTGNQPQHF. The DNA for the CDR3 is TGTGCCAGCAGTGCTATGACAGGCAATCAGCCCCAGCATTTT.